Reported below is one T cell receptor (beta chain). V was clipped by 8 bases and J by 0 bases; unmatched bases: 8. CDR3 length: 15 residues. Germline CDR1 and CDR2: WNHNN and SYGVQD (reference sequence). These data come from a study of blood T cell repertoires in COVID-19. Study-wide background: Samples of COVID-19 (acute and convalescent) were obtained from the United States, Italy and Spain.

Libraries were prepared by immunoSEQ multiplex PCR; TCRdb keeps only in-frame clonotypes and omits some of them. This sample carries 370,000 or so clones, about 87% of them seen once, and the ten largest clones take roughly 1.4%. Everyone who took part was roughly 18 to 89 years old, and they came from about 25 US areas. Sequencing was performed on PBMCs or T cells enriched from blood (not recorded which). This TCR was recovered from a man aged 25 to 40 who had recovered from COVID-19. The chain uses TRBV10-1 and TRBJ2-3, with TRBD2 identical over 7 bases. The CDR3 DNA reads TGCGCCAGCTCCTACGGGGGGTTCAGCACAGATACGCAGTATTTT. Its translation: CASSYGGFSTDTQYF.